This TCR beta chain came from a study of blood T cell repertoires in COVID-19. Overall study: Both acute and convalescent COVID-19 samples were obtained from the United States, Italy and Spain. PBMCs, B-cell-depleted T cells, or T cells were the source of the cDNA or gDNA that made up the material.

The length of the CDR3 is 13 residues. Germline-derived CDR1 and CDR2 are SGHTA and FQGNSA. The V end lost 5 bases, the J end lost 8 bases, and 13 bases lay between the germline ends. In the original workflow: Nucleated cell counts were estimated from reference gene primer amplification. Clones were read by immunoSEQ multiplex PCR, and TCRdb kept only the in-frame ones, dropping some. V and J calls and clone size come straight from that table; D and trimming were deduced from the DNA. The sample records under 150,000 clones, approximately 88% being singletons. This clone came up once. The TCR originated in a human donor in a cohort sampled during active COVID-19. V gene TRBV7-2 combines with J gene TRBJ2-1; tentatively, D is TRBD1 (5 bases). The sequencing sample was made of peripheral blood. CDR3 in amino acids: CASSPQGLDEQFF. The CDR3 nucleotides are TGTGCCAGCAGCCCCCAGGGTTTAGATGAGCAGTTCTTC. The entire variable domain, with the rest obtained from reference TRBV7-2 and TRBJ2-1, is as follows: GAGVSQSPSNKVTEKGKDVELRCDPISGHTALYWYRQSLGQGLEFLIYFQGNSAPDKSGLPSDRFSAERTGGSVSTLTIQRTQQEDSAVYLCASSPQGLDEQFFGPGTRLTVL.